The 2 T cell receptor beta chains below come from one sample, sequenced in a study of shared clonotypes between healthy human individuals. Profiling relied on immunoSEQ multiplex PCR, and the TCRdb table lists in-frame clones only, not all of them. The sample comprises just over 2,000,000 clones, about 95% of which are singletons, and 0.13% rests with the top ten. The specimen was naive CD4+ T cells sorted from blood. The subset was: CD45RA+ positively selected. These receptor sequences come from a man between 18 and 29 years old in good health.

This chain joins TRBV5-4 and TRBJ2-7, with 7 bases lining up with TRBD1. The CDR3 runs 13 residues. Germline CDR1 and CDR2: SGHNT and YYREEE (reference sequence). V dropped 2 bases and J dropped 2; count of bases not matched to a gene: 1. The CDR3 protein is CASSFTGAYEQYF. The CDR3 coding sequence is TGTGCCAGCAGCTTTACAGGGGCCTACGAGCAGTACTTC.

This rearrangement joins TRBV30 to TRBJ1-5; 7 nucleotides line up with TRBD1. The CDR3 is 14 amino acids. The ends lost 2 bases at V and 4 bases at J; junction bases unmatched: 5. Germline loops: CDR1 GTSNPN, CDR2 SVGIG (reference sequence). The CDR3 reads CAWSPTGLNQPQHF. The DNA for the CDR3 is TGTGCCTGGAGTCCGACAGGGCTTAATCAGCCCCAGCATTTT.